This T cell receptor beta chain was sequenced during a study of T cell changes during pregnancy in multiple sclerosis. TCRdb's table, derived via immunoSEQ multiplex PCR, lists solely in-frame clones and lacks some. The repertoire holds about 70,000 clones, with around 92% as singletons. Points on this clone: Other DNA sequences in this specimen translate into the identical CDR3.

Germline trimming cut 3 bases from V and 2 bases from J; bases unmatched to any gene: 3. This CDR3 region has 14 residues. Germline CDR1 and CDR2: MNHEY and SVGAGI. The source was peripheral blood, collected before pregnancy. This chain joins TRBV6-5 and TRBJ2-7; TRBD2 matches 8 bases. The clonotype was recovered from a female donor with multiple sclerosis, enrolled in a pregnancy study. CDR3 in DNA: TGTGCCAGCAGTTATTCGGGAGGGACCTACGAGCAGTACTTC. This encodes CASSYSGGTYEQYF.